This TCR beta chain was found in a study of blood T cell repertoires in COVID-19. Overall study context: T cells, B-cell-depleted T cells, or PBMCs provided the cDNA or gDNA that served as material.

Only in-frame clones appear in the TCRdb table, and some are missing; sequencing was by immunoSEQ multiplex PCR. The sample includes about 270,000 clones, approximately 90% of them seen just once. The CDR3 loop spans 11 amino acids. The V gene's germline CDR1 is DFQATT and CDR2 SNEGSKA (reference sequence). What was sequenced was PBMCs or T cells enriched from blood (not recorded which). The receptor comes from a woman aged 25 to 39 with acute COVID-19. V gene TRBV20-1 combines with J gene TRBJ2-3; TRBD2 is a possible D gene (5 bases). The CDR3 is CMAGSTDTQYF. DNA of the CDR3: TGCATGGCGGGTAGCACAGATACGCAGTATTTT.